This is a list of T cell receptor beta chains from one sample in a study of cytomegalovirus exposure and HLA in healthy donors. The method was immunoSEQ multiplex PCR; TCRdb's version includes in-frame clones alone and lacks a portion of them. In the table there are 90,000 to 100,000 clones, around nine tenths of which are singletons. The sample comprised PBMCs. These receptors were collected from a woman younger than 45 in good health and CMV-seronegative. Both conserved end residues are part of each CDR3. D genes are given only for firm matches. Clone size is not always given. Where it is, it says once, few, many or a class for expanded clones.

d_gene,v_gene,abundance,j_gene,CDR3nt,CDR3aa
TRBD1,TRBV7-2,NA,TRBJ1-2,TGTGCCAGCAGCTCTCCCTCAAGGACAGGGAGCAACTATGGCTACACCTTC,CASSSPSRTGSNYGYTF
NA,TRBV19,NA,TRBJ1-5,TGTGCCAGTAGTATGGACACATATAGCAATCAGCCCCAGCATTTT,CASSMDTYSNQPQHF
NA,TRBV5-4,NA,TRBJ1-2,TGTGCCAGCAGCCCAGGACAGACGAATGGCTACACCTTC,CASSPGQTNGYTF
NA,TRBV5-1,once,TRBJ2-2,TGCGCCAGCAGCTTGGTCCCTCAGACAGCCAGCACCGGGGAGCTGTTTTTT,CASSLVPQTASTGELFF
NA,TRBV7-9,NA,TRBJ1-6,TGTGCCAGCACCCCGAACGCTCAGTATAATTCACCCCTCCACTTT,CASTPNAQYNSPLHF
NA,TRBV18,NA,TRBJ2-1,TGTGCCAGCTCACCTCTCGGAGACAGATACAATGAGCAGTTCTTC,CASSPLGDRYNEQFF
NA,TRBV7-9,NA,TRBJ2-3,TGTGCCAGCAGCTTAACGGGACTTGGGACAGATACGCAGTATTTT,CASSLTGLGTDTQYF
NA,TRBV10-3,NA,TRBJ2-1,TGTGCCATCAGTGGAGGGTATAAATACAATGAGCAGTTCTTC,CAISGGYKYNEQFF
TRBD1,TRBV25-1,NA,TRBJ1-1,TGTGCCAGCAAACACTTTCACAGGGGCGGCACTGAAGCTTTCTTT,CASKHFHRGGTEAFF
NA,TRBV5-4,NA,TRBJ1-5,TGTGCCAGCAGCACCGGGACTAATCAGCCCCAGCATTTT,CASSTGTNQPQHF
NA,TRBV5-4,NA,TRBJ2-1,TGTGCCAGCACACCTAGAGGGTCTGATGAGCAGTTCTTC,CASTPRGSDEQFF
NA,TRBV10-3,NA,TRBJ1-1,TGTGCCATCAGTGCCCCAGGATCGAACACTGAAGCTTTCTTT,CAISAPGSNTEAFF
NA,TRBV5-8,NA,TRBJ1-1,TGTGCCAGCAGCTTGGTTCGGAACACTGAAGCTTTCTTT,CASSLVRNTEAFF
NA,TRBV19,NA,TRBJ2-7,TGTGCCAGTCGATCAGGGGCAGGTAGAGACGAGCAGTACTTC,CASRSGAGRDEQYF
NA,TRBV12-2,NA,TRBJ2-3,TGTGCAAGTCGCTTACCGGCGGGCACAGATACGCAGTATTTT,CASRLPAGTDTQYF
NA,TRBV4-2,NA,TRBJ1-2,TGTGCCAGCAGCCAAGAGAACAGACGAGCTAACTATGGCTACACCTTC,CASSQENRRANYGYTF
NA,TRBV4-1,few,TRBJ2-1,TGCGCCAGCAGCCAAGGCCAGGGTACCTACAATGAGCAGTTCTTC,CASSQGQGTYNEQFF
TRBD1,TRBV5-4,NA,TRBJ1-3,TGTGCCAGCAGCTCGGGTGGGACAGGGTCGACAGGAAACACCATATATTTT,CASSSGGTGSTGNTIYF
NA,TRBV7-2,NA,TRBJ1-5,TGTGCCAGCAGCCCCGGGTCCGGGAATCAGCCCCAGCATTTT,CASSPGSGNQPQHF
NA,TRBV6-5,once,TRBJ2-7,TGTGCCAGCAGCACGGGGTCGGCGACTAACGAGCAGTACTTC,CASSTGSATNEQYF
NA,TRBV7-8,NA,TRBJ1-2,TGTGCCAGCAGCTTAGTAGAGATGGAGGGCGCCTATGGCTACACCTTC,CASSLVEMEGAYGYTF
NA,TRBV7-2,NA,TRBJ2-7,TGTGCCAGCAGCTTCGCCCGAACGGGGTCCTACGAGCAGTACTTC,CASSFARTGSYEQYF
NA,TRBV5-6,NA,TRBJ2-1,TGTGCCAGCAGCGTGACAGATAGCTCCTACAATGAGCAGTTCTTC,CASSVTDSSYNEQFF
TRBD2,TRBV5-1,NA,TRBJ2-7,TGCGCCAGCAGCCCGCCGGCTAGCGGTCCCTACGAGCAGTACTTC,CASSPPASGPYEQYF
NA,TRBV11-3,NA,TRBJ1-1,TGTGCCAGCAGTTCCGGGGGAGGGCTCCCTTTCTTT,CASSSGGGLPFF
NA,TRBV10-3,NA,TRBJ1-1,TGTGCCATCAGTCCACTCGGCACTGAAGCTTTCTTT,CAISPLGTEAFF
NA,TRBV20-1,NA,TRBJ2-3,TGCAGTGCTCATGACAGGCAACTTCAGTATTTT,CSAHDRQLQYF
TRBD2,TRBV4-2,NA,TRBJ2-7,TGTGCCAGCAGCCAAGACAGCGGGGGCTCCCCCTACGAGCAGTACTTC,CASSQDSGGSPYEQYF
NA,TRBV5-6,NA,TRBJ1-2,TGTGCCAGCAGTTCTCAGGTTACTAACTATGGCTACACCTTC,CASSSQVTNYGYTF
TRBD1,TRBV6-5,NA,TRBJ2-7,TGTGCCAGCAGCCGTCCCGGGACAGGGATCCACGAGCAGTACTTC,CASSRPGTGIHEQYF
NA,TRBV2,NA,TRBJ1-4,TGTGCCAGCATAAAAGGGGAAACTAATGAAAAACTGTTTTTT,CASIKGETNEKLFF
NA,TRBV4-1,NA,TRBJ1-3,TGCGCCAGTGGGGAGGGAAACACCATATATTTT,CASGEGNTIYF
NA,TRBV28,once,TRBJ2-7,TGTGCCAGCAGATTGCCGGGTAGCTCCTACGAGCAGTACTTC,CASRLPGSSYEQYF
NA,TRBV5-1,once,TRBJ2-4,TGCGCCAGCAGCTTGGCGGAGGCCAAAAACATTCAGTACTTC,CASSLAEAKNIQYF
NA,TRBV28,NA,TRBJ1-5,TGTGCCAGCAGGAGTAACCTCCGGGAGCCCCAGCATTTT,CASRSNLREPQHF
TRBD2,TRBV19,once,TRBJ2-5,TGTGCCAGTAGTCTCGGACTAGCGGGAGTAAAGGAGACCCAGTACTTC,CASSLGLAGVKETQYF
NA,TRBV5-1,NA,TRBJ2-7,TGCGCCAGCAGCTTGTATCAGGGATCCTCCTACGAGCAGTACTTC,CASSLYQGSSYEQYF
NA,TRBV6-1,NA,TRBJ2-7,TGTGCCAGCAGTGACGCAGGGCCGCTAAGGGAGCAGTACTTC,CASSDAGPLREQYF
NA,TRBV11-2,NA,TRBJ2-2,TGTGCCAGCAAATTGGAGACTAGTACGGACACCGGGGAGCTGTTTTTT,CASKLETSTDTGELFF
NA,TRBV6-1,NA,TRBJ2-7,TGTGCCAGCAGTGATCCCCACAGGGCGACCTACGAGCAGTACTTC,CASSDPHRATYEQYF
TRBD1,TRBV7-3,once,TRBJ2-3,TGTGCCAGCAGGATGACAGGGGATAGCACAGATACGCAGTATTTT,CASRMTGDSTDTQYF
NA,TRBV7-9,NA,TRBJ2-1,TGTGTGATTAGCTCCTACAATGAGCAGTTCTTC,CVISSYNEQFF
TRBD1,TRBV5-6,NA,TRBJ1-2,TGTGCCAGCAGCTTTCCGCAGGGGGCCCACACCTTC,CASSFPQGAHTF
TRBD2,TRBV5-1,NA,TRBJ2-2,TGCGCCAGCAGCTGGGGACTAGCGGACACCGGGGAGCTGTTTTTT,CASSWGLADTGELFF
NA,TRBV13,NA,TRBJ1-3,TGTGCCAGCAGCTTAGGGGCAAATATCATATCTGGAAACACCATATATTTT,CASSLGANIISGNTIYF
TRBD1,TRBV19,NA,TRBJ2-7,TGTGCCAGTAGGGCAGGGGGCCACCTCGGCGAGCAGTACTTC,CASRAGGHLGEQYF
TRBD2,TRBV18,once,TRBJ2-3,TGTGCCAGCTCTTACCTTAGCGGGAGCACAGATACGCAGTATTTT,CASSYLSGSTDTQYF
TRBD2,TRBV7-6,NA,TRBJ2-3,TGTGCCAGCGGCCGTGAGCCGGGAGGGCCGTCAGATACGCAGTATTTT,CASGREPGGPSDTQYF
NA,TRBV29-1,NA,TRBJ2-1,TGCAGCGTCCAGTCCGGGACTTACAATGAGCAGTTCTTC,CSVQSGTYNEQFF
TRBD1,TRBV5-1,few,TRBJ2-7,TGCGCCAGCAGGACTGGACAGGAGTACGAGCAGTACTTC,CASRTGQEYEQYF
NA,TRBV5-6,NA,TRBJ1-2,TGTGCCAGCAGCTTGGGGATCTTGCTGGGCTATACCTTC,CASSLGILLGYTF
NA,TRBV15,NA,TRBJ1-5,TGTGCCACCAGCAGAGACAGGGATCCGCCCCAGCATTTT,CATSRDRDPPQHF